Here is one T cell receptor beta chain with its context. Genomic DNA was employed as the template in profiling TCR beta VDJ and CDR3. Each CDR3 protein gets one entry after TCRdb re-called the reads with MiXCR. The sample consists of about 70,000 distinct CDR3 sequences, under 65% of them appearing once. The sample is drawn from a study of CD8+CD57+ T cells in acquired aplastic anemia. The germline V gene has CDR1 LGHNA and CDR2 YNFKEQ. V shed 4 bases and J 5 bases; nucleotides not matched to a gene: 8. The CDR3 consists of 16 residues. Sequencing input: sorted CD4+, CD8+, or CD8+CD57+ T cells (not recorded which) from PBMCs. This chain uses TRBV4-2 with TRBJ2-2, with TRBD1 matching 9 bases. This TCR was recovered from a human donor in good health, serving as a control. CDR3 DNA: TGTGCCAGCAGCCCAAACCGGGACAGGGTGACCGGGGAGCTGTTTTTT. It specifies CASSPNRDRVTGELFF.